A selection of T cell receptor beta chains follows, all from one sample in a study of T cell repertoires in aging, cancer and after chemotherapy. TCRdb analysed the multiplex PCR reads with MiXCR anew, one entry per CDR3 protein. The sample lists about 8,700 distinct CDR3 sequences; nearly 55% were seen once. Sequenced material: blood. All receptors derive from a human donor in good health. The CDR3 runs from the conserved cysteine through the conserved F or W. The D gene is left open where the match is weak. Size is stated for part of the rows, as once, few or many counts, or as a class when the clone is expanded.

j_gene: TRBJ2-1; d_gene: TRBD2; v_gene: TRBV19; abundance: -; CDR3aa: CASSLNLLADYSYNEQFF; CDR3nt: TGTGCCAGTAGTCTAAACCTCCTAGCGGACTACTCCTACAATGAGCAGTTCTTC
j_gene: TRBJ1-1; d_gene: TRBD1; v_gene: TRBV6-5; abundance: -; CDR3aa: CASSPRDRGNTEAFF; CDR3nt: TGTGCCAGCAGTCCCCGGGACAGGGGGAACACTGAAGCTTTCTTT
j_gene: TRBJ2-7; d_gene: TRBD1; v_gene: TRBV18; abundance: -; CDR3aa: CASSPRNRGRSPGEQYF; CDR3nt: TGTGCCAGCTCACCAAGGAACAGGGGCCGTAGCCCGGGGGAGCAGTACTTC
j_gene: TRBJ2-5; d_gene: -; v_gene: TRBV19; abundance: few; CDR3aa: CASSTGLGGTQYF; CDR3nt: TGTGCCAGTAGTACGGGACTTGGGGGAACCCAGTACTTC
j_gene: TRBJ1-1; d_gene: TRBD1; v_gene: TRBV12-3/TRBV12-4; abundance: -; CDR3aa: CASSIRTGAEAFF; CDR3nt: TGTGCCAGCAGCATACGGACAGGGGCTGAAGCTTTCTTT
j_gene: TRBJ1-2; d_gene: -; v_gene: TRBV29-1; abundance: -; CDR3aa: CSVAVGGGGYTF; CDR3nt: TGCAGCGTTGCGGTGGGAGGAGGTGGCTACACCTTC
j_gene: TRBJ1-2; d_gene: -; v_gene: TRBV7-6; abundance: -; CDR3aa: CASSPTGNYGYTF; CDR3nt: TGTGCCAGCAGCCCGACGGGGAACTATGGCTACACCTTC
j_gene: TRBJ1-2; d_gene: -; v_gene: TRBV29-1; abundance: -; CDR3aa: CSVDRGNYGYTF; CDR3nt: TGCAGCGTTGACCGGGGTAACTATGGCTACACCTTC
j_gene: TRBJ1-1; d_gene: -; v_gene: TRBV29-1; abundance: -; CDR3aa: CSVVGSVTEAFF; CDR3nt: TGCAGCGTTGTAGGATCCGTCACTGAAGCTTTCTTT
j_gene: TRBJ1-2; d_gene: -; v_gene: TRBV27; abundance: -; CDR3aa: CASSPMASLNYGYTF; CDR3nt: TGTGCCAGCAGTCCTATGGCCAGCCTTAACTATGGCTACACCTTC
j_gene: TRBJ1-2; d_gene: -; v_gene: TRBV29-1; abundance: medium-sized; CDR3aa: CSVVGQGYGYTF; CDR3nt: TGCAGCGTTGTAGGGCAGGGTTATGGCTACACCTTC
j_gene: TRBJ1-5; d_gene: -; v_gene: TRBV7-9; abundance: -; CDR3aa: CASSLSSEPQHF; CDR3nt: TGTGCCAGCAGCCTAAGTAGTGAGCCCCAGCATTTT
j_gene: TRBJ2-7; d_gene: TRBD2; v_gene: TRBV6-1; abundance: -; CDR3aa: CASSYSKLAGDYEQYF; CDR3nt: TGTGCCAGCAGTTACTCGAAATTAGCGGGAGACTACGAGCAGTACTTC
j_gene: TRBJ2-7; d_gene: -; v_gene: TRBV6-6; abundance: few; CDR3aa: CASSYSTYEQYF; CDR3nt: TGTGCCAGCAGTTACTCGACCTACGAGCAGTACTTC
j_gene: TRBJ1-1; d_gene: -; v_gene: TRBV6-5; abundance: once; CDR3aa: CASRQSTEAFF; CDR3nt: TGTGCCAGCAGACAGAGCACTGAAGCTTTCTTT
j_gene: TRBJ1-4; d_gene: TRBD1; v_gene: TRBV5-4; abundance: -; CDR3aa: CASSTGRDRVNEKLFF; CDR3nt: TGTGCCAGCAGCACCGGTCGGGACAGGGTTAATGAAAAACTGTTTTTT
j_gene: TRBJ1-3; d_gene: -; v_gene: TRBV19; abundance: -; CDR3aa: CASSTGATDGNTIYF; CDR3nt: TGTGCCAGTAGTACAGGGGCCACCGATGGAAACACCATATATTTT
j_gene: TRBJ2-1; d_gene: TRBD2; v_gene: TRBV7-6; abundance: -; CDR3aa: CATSQAGGNEQFF; CDR3nt: TGTGCCACCTCTCAGGCGGGGGGGAATGAGCAGTTCTTC